What follows are 21 T cell receptor beta chains derived from one specimen sequenced in a study of T cells in Graves' hyperthyroidism and ophthalmopathy. Amplified TCR beta CDR3 regions derived from RNA transcripts. Primed by the HTBI set, a first-round RT-PCR was run on the TCR CDR3. TCRdb itself ran the multiplex PCR reads through MiXCR, one entry per CDR3 protein. The sample shows about 610,000 distinct CDR3 sequences, about 16% of them seen only once. Sequences were obtained from blood. All receptors derive from a woman between 40 and 50 years old with Graves' ophthalmopathy.

The chain links TRBV2 to TRBJ1-3, with 9 bases aligning to TRBD1. V gave up 7 bases and J gave up 2 bases; unmatched junction bases: 3. CDR3 length: 14 residues. Germline assignment: CDR1 SNHLY and CDR2 FYNNEI. CDR3 in amino acids: CASTRDRAGNTIYF. In DNA form, the CDR3 reads TGTGCCAGCACCCGGGACAGGGCTGGAAACACCATATATTTT.

The CDR3 nucleotides are TGCAGTGCCACCCCTTATCCGGAGCTTCGACTAGCGGAAAACACGTACCAAGAGACCCAGTACTTC. Protein: CSATPYPELRLAENTYQETQYF. V is TRBV20-1 and J is TRBJ2-5; 9 nucleotides align to TRBD2. The length of the CDR3 is 22 residues. V lost 6 bases and J lost 0; bases outside the gene matches: 29. From germline, CDR1 is DFQATT and CDR2 SNEGSKA (reference sequence).

As to this clonotype: A much larger clone sits a single nucleotide away, making a read error possible. The chain uses TRBV28 and TRBJ2-4, with 9 bases lining up with TRBD1. V gave up 3 bases and J gave up 11 bases; unmatched junction bases: 11. The CDR3 runs 15 residues. Germline CDR1 and CDR2: MDHEN and SYDVKM. CDR3 loop: CASSFIGTGSEFQYF. In DNA, the CDR3 is TGTGCCAGCAGTTTTATCGGGACAGGGTCGGAATTTCAGTACTTC.

This clonotype was detected ten times or more. This chain connects TRBV2 to TRBJ1-2; TRBD1 might be the D (5 bases). Germline V gives CDR1 SNHLY, CDR2 FYNNEI. The CDR3 sequence is 12 residues long. Trimming took off 8 bases at V and 6 bases at J, with 13 bases between the two ends. This CDR3 reads CASAAGWDGYTF. CDR3 sequence (DNA): TGTGCCAGCGCCGCAGGGTGGGATGGCTACACCTTC.

This clonotype was recorded at least ten times. The V gene is TRBV7-2, the J gene TRBJ2-1, with 11 bases fitting TRBD2. The trim removed 6 bases at V and 3 bases at J, leaving 10 bases unmatched. This CDR3 comprises 17 residues. From germline, CDR1 is SGHTA and CDR2 FQGNSA. CDR3 sequence (DNA): TGTGCCAGCAGGAACGCACCCGGGACTAGCGGCTACAATGAGCAGTTCTTC. Translation gives CASRNAPGTSGYNEQFF.

This clonotype has only a few counts. The V call is TRBV9, the J call TRBJ2-3, with 7 nucleotides matching TRBD1. CDR1 SGDLS and CDR2 YYNGEE come from the germline V gene. V shed 3 bases, J shed 2 bases, and the junction held 6 bases outside the gene matches. This CDR3 is built from 15 residues. The CDR3 loop reads CASSARQGLTDTQYF. The CDR3 DNA sequence: TGTGCCAGCAGCGCCCGACAGGGCCTCACAGATACGCAGTATTTT.

The chain is built from TRBV18 and TRBJ2-4, with D possibly matching TRBD1 (5 bases). Trimming took off 3 bases at V and 0 bases at J, with 18 bases between the two ends. The CDR3 spans 18 residues. CDR1 and CDR2 (germline): KGHSH, LQKENI. The DNA of the CDR3 is TGTGCCAGCTCACCTGCGCAGGGCGACCTCCTAGCCAAAAACATTCAGTACTTC. This encodes CASSPAQGDLLAKNIQYF. Combining the CDR3 with reference TRBV18 and TRBJ2-4 gives the whole variable domain NAGVMQNPRHLVRRRGQEARLRCSPMKGHSHVYWYRQLPEEGLKFMVYLQKENIIDESGMPKERFSAEFPKEGPSILRIQQVVRGDSAAYFCASSPAQGDLLAKNIQYFGAGTRLSVL.

The table lists this clonotype with many counts. The DNA of the CDR3 is TGTGCCAGCAGCATTAGGACAGCCCCTTTGGGAAGGAACACCATATATTTT. It yields the protein CASSIRTAPLGRNTIYF. This chain uses TRBV7-2 with TRBJ1-3; D possibly corresponds to TRBD1 (6 bases). CDR1 and CDR2 from the germline V gene are SGHTA and FQGNSA. The CDR3 is made up of 17 amino acids. V was clipped by 5 bases and J by 7 bases, with 24 bases between them.

This clonotype was detected ten times or more. Mismatch with germline at one junction end may stem from a read error. J is TRBJ2-5 and V is TRBV11-2; D is unresolved. The CDR3 loop spans 14 amino acids. Germline loops: CDR1 SGHAT, CDR2 FQNNGV. The CDR3 DNA reads as TGTGCCAGCGGCTTAGGCCCGGAAAGGGAGACCCAGTACTTC. It codes for CASGLGPERETQYF.

This chain joins TRBV12-3 or TRBV12-4 and TRBJ2-5, with D perhaps matching TRBD1 (6 bases). V lost 6 bases, J lost 7 bases, and 15 bases lay in between. There are 13 residues in the CDR3. The CDR3 sequence is CASRPTGSGTQYF. Written as DNA, the CDR3 is TGTGCCAGCAGGCCTACAGGGTCAGGGACCCAGTACTTC.

This clonotype was detected a few times. The J gene is TRBJ2-1, the V gene TRBV20-1; the D gene is possibly TRBD2 (6 bases). Germline V gene data show CDR1 as DFQATT and CDR2 as SNEGSKA (reference sequence). V gave up 2 bases and J gave up 1 base, with 18 bases separating them. This CDR3 has 17 amino acids. This chain's CDR3 is CSARTGLVLGSYNEQFF. CDR3 nucleotides: TGCAGTGCTAGAACGGGACTGGTACTTGGGTCCTACAATGAGCAGTTCTTC.

The rearrangement joins TRBV6-2 or TRBV6-3 to TRBJ1-4; D gene unclear. This CDR3 is 14 amino acids long. CDR1 MNHEY and CDR2 SVGEGT come from the germline V gene. V dropped 4 bases and J dropped 5 bases, with 11 bases sitting between them. This CDR3 is CASSSLVQNEKLFF. For the CDR3, the DNA is TGTGCCAGCAGTTCGCTCGTTCAAAATGAAAAACTGTTTTTT.

This clonotype was observed many times. The CDR3, as DNA: TGCGCCAGCAGCTTGGTGCCAGGAATGACCTACGAGCAGTACTTC. Translated: CASSLVPGMTYEQYF. This chain uses TRBV5-1 with TRBJ2-7; no firm D call. The CDR3 runs 15 residues. The germline CDR1 and CDR2 sequences are SGHRS and YFSETQ. Trimming cost V 0 bases and J 2 bases, with 12 bases left between them.

The rearrangement joins TRBV5-5 to TRBJ2-3; 8 bases are a match to TRBD1. The V gene's germline CDR1 is SGHKS and CDR2 YYEKEE (reference sequence). The V segment lost 8 bases and the J segment 2 bases; nucleotides outside the gene matches: 4. The length of the CDR3 is 13 residues. CDR3 coding DNA: TGTGCCAGTTCGGGACAGGCCACAGATACGCAGTATTTT. This sequence encodes CASSGQATDTQYF. Supplemented by reference TRBV5-5 and TRBJ2-3, the full variable domain reads DAGVTQSPTHLIKTRGQQVTLRCSPISGHKSVSWYQQVLGQGPQFIFQYYEKEERGRGNFPDRFSARQFPNYSSELNVNALLLGDSALYLCASSGQATDTQYFGPGTRLTVL.

This clonotype was seen ten or more times. The rearrangement joins TRBV18 to TRBJ2-5; no firm D call. CDR3 length: 13 residues. V was clipped by 3 bases and J by 4 bases, with 9 bases between them. Germline values: CDR1 KGHSH, CDR2 LQKENI. The DNA for the CDR3 is TGTGCCAGCTCACCCGCGGCCGTAGAGACCCAGTACTTC. This translates into CASSPAAVETQYF.

The chain carries TRBV20-1 and TRBJ2-7, with 7 bases that match TRBD1. Germline V CDR1 and CDR2: DFQATT, SNEGSKA (reference sequence). The CDR3 has 14 amino acids. V shed 4 bases and J 4 bases; nucleotides not matched to a gene: 10. This CDR3 is CSATQTGPGYEQYF. The CDR3 DNA reads as TGCAGTGCTACACAGACAGGGCCAGGGTACGAGCAGTACTTC.

V is TRBV28 and J is TRBJ1-4; 8 bases match TRBD1. The trim removed 5 bases at V and 2 bases at J, leaving 4 bases unmatched. Germline V CDR1 and CDR2: MDHEN, SYDVKM. There are 15 residues in the CDR3. Here the CDR3 DNA reads TGTGCCAGCAGTGACCAGGGGGCTACTAATGAAAAACTGTTTTTT. Translated: CASSDQGATNEKLFF.

The gene calls are TRBV20-1 and TRBJ2-6; D remains ambiguous. The CDR3 length is 14 residues. The germline V and J ends were trimmed by 5 bases and 0 bases, with 8 bases remaining between them. Per germline, CDR1 DFQATT and CDR2 SNEGSKA (reference sequence). CDR3 DNA: TGCAGTGCTTCACAGAGCTCTGGGGCCAACGTCCTGACTTTC. Amino acid sequence: CSASQSSGANVLTF.

The table lists this clonotype with many counts. The chain uses TRBV28 and TRBJ2-7; D is ambiguous. V lost 3 bases and J lost 0, with 12 bases in between. This CDR3 spans 15 amino acids. CDR1 is MDHEN, CDR2 SYDVKM, per germline. CDR3 coding DNA: TGTGCCAGCAGTTTGGGTAGGTTCAACTCCTACGAGCAGTACTTC. This encodes CASSLGRFNSYEQYF.

The V gene is TRBV10-2, the J gene TRBJ2-1; 12 bases align to TRBD2. V shed 5 bases and J 8 bases; nucleotides not matched to a gene: 7. Germline CDR1 WSHSY, CDR2 SAAADI. This CDR3 has 15 residues. CDR3 in amino acids: CASSSSGGAGDEQFF. In DNA form, the CDR3 reads TGCGCCAGCAGTTCTAGCGGGGGGGCGGGCGATGAGCAGTTCTTC.

Here the CDR3 DNA reads TGCAGCGTTGCTCTCAGGGTGGAAACTGAAGCTTTCTTT. As protein: CSVALRVETEAFF. The V gene is TRBV29-1, the J gene TRBJ1-1, with D tentatively TRBD1 (5 bases). This CDR3 is 13 amino acids long. CDR1 is SQVTM, CDR2 ANQGSEA, per germline. V was cut by 4 bases and J by 5 bases, with 14 bases left in between. The variable domain in full, completed from reference TRBV29-1 and TRBJ1-1, reads SAVISQKPSRDICQRGTSLTIQCQVDSQVTMMFWYRQQPGQSLTLIATANQGSEATYESGFVIDKFPISRPNLTFSTLTVSNMSPEDSSIYLCSVALRVETEAFFGQGTRLTVV.